Reported below is one T cell receptor (beta chain). The antigen is undetermined. Primers for the PCR totalled 60 Vbeta and 13 Jbeta. Only in-frame clones appear in the TCRdb table, and some are missing; sequencing was by immunoSEQ multiplex PCR. The sample comprises over 70,000 clones, 70% to 85% of which are singletons, and more than 2.5% rests with the top ten. The CDR3 is 16 residues long. The data were taken from a study of cytomegalovirus exposure and HLA in healthy donors. Whole-study results and caveats: Approximately 160 TCR beta chains were listed as cytomegalovirus-associated.

Input material: PBMCs. The source of this sequence is a man between 50 and 59 years old in good health and CMV-seropositive. The chain is built from TRBV21-1 and TRBJ1-4; the table names TRBD1, a call not compared with the DNA. TRBV21-1 is given as a pseudogene. The CDR3 region has the DNA TGTGCCAGCAGCGGAAGACAGGGTAGCCCTAATGAAAAACTGTTTTTT. Its translation is CASSGRQGSPNEKLFF.